This T cell receptor beta chain was sequenced in a study of a mutant IDH1 vaccine in newly diagnosed glioma. Study as a whole: Vaccines were first given 4-6 weeks after radiotherapy alone, or with temozolomide cycles. The earlier regimen, radiotherapy, temozolomide, or both, was most often both. Study-wide results and caveats: Apparently, pseudoprogression bore no relation to changes among the top peripheral T cell clonotypes.

Time point meaning: week 11, during vaccination. A single vaccine dose contained 300 ug of mutant IDH1 20-mer peptide, and topical imiquimod was used with it. The donors had new WHO grade 3 or 4 astrocytomas; these were IDH1-mutant and ATRX-lost. Clones were sequenced by immunoSEQ multiplex PCR, and TCRdb holds only the in-frame ones, with some missing. The repertoire holds approximately 36,000 clones, with approximately 80% as singletons. Turning to this clone: Its antigen remains unknown.

This CDR3 is built from 13 residues. V lost 4 bases, J lost 7 bases, and 10 bases lay in between. CDR1 MNHEY and CDR2 SVGAGI come from the germline V gene. The chain recombines TRBV6-5 with TRBJ1-4; D not resolved. The clonotype was recovered from a woman aged 25 to 39 with glioma. Some clones in this sample may be carry-over from other donors' samples. The sequencing used peripheral blood mononuclear cells (PBMCs), collected from a glioma patient whose treatment included an IDH1 peptide vaccine. CDR3 DNA: TGTGCCAGCAGTTTAAGCGACTCTGAAAAACTGTTTTTT. Amino acids: CASSLSDSEKLFF.